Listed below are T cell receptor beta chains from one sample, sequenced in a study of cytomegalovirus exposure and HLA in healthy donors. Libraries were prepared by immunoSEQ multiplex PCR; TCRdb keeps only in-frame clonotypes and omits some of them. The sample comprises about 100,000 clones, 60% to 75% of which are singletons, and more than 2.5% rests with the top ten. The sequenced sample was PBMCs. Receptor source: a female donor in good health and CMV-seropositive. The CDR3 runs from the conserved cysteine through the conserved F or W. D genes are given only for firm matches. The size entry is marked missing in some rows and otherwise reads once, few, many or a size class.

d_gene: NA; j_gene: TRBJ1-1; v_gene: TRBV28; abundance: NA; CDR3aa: CASSIHRGYAEAFF; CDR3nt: TGTGCCAGCAGTATCCATCGGGGGTATGCTGAAGCTTTCTTT
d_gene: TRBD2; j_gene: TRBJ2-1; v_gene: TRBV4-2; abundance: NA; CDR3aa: CASSQGLAGAYNEQFF; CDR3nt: TGTGCCAGCAGCCAAGGACTAGCGGGAGCCTACAATGAGCAGTTCTTC
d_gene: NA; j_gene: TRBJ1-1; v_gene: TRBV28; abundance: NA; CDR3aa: CASSLPRGATEAFF; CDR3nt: TGTGCCAGCAGTTTGCCCAGGGGAGCCACTGAAGCTTTCTTT
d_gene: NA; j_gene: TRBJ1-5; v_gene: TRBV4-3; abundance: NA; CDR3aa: CASSQDLPGVSNQPQHF; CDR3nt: TGCGCCAGCAGCCAAGATCTTCCAGGGGTGAGCAATCAGCCCCAGCATTTT
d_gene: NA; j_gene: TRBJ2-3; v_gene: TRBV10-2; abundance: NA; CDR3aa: CANPHREFEYF; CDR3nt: TGCGCCAACCCGCACCGGGAATTCGAGTATTTT
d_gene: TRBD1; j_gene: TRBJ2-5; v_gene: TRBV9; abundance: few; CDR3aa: CASSLTTGEETQYF; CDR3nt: TGTGCCAGCAGCCTGACGACAGGGGAGGAGACCCAGTACTTC
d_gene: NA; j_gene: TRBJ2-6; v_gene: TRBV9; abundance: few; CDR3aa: CASSVAYSGANVLTF; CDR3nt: TGTGCCAGCAGCGTAGCGTACTCTGGGGCCAACGTCCTGACTTTC
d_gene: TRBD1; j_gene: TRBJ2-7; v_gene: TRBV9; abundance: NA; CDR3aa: CASSARQGSRDDEQYF; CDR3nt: TGTGCCAGCAGCGCCCGACAGGGAAGCAGGGACGACGAGCAGTACTTC
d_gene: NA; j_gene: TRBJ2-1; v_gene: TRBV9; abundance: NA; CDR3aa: CASSVIRGSYNEQFF; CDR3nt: TGTGCCAGCAGCGTAATCAGGGGATCCTACAATGAGCAGTTCTTC
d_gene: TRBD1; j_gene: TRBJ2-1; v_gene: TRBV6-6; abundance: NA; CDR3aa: CASSVQQGEQFF; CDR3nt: TGTGCCAGCAGTGTTCAACAGGGGGAGCAGTTCTTC
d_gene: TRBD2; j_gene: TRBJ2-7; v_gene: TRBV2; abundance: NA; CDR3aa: CASSGPPNGTSGEFITYEQYF; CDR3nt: TGTGCCAGCAGTGGACCGCCGAATGGGACTAGCGGGGAGTTTATCACCTACGAGCAGTACTTC
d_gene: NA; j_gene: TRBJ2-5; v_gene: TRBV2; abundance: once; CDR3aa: CASSRGRSQETQYF; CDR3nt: TGTGCCAGCTCACGGGGGAGATCCCAAGAGACCCAGTACTTC
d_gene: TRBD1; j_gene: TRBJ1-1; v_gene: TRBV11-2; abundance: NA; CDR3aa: CASSYDRGGTEAFF; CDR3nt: TGTGCCAGCAGCTACGACAGGGGAGGGACTGAAGCTTTCTTT
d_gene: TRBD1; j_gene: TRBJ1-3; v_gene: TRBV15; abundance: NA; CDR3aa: CATSRSQGAENTIYF; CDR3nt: TGTGCCACCAGCAGATCCCAGGGGGCGGAAAACACCATATATTTT
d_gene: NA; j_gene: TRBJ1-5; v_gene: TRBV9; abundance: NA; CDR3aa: CASSGGGGGGNQPQHF; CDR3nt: TGTGCCAGCAGCGGTGGGGGGGGCGGCGGCAATCAGCCCCAGCATTTT
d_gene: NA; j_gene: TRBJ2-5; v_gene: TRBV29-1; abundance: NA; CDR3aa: CSVENRAQETQYF; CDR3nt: TGCAGCGTTGAAAACAGGGCTCAAGAGACCCAGTACTTC
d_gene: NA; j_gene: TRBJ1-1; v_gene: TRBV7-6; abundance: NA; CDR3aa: CASSSQGNTEAFF; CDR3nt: TGTGCCAGCAGCTCACAGGGGAACACTGAAGCTTTCTTT
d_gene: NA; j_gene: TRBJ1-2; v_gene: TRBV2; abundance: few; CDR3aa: CASSQDYGYTF; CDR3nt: TGTGCCAGCAGTCAGGACTATGGCTACACCTTC
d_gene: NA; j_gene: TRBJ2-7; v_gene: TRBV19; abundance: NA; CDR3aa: CASNQGSAYEQYF; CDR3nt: TGTGCCAGCAATCAGGGGTCAGCCTACGAGCAGTACTTC
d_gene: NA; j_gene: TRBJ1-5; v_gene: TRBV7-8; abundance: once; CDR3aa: CASSLDGRRVFQPQHF; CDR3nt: TGTGCCAGCAGCTTAGACGGGAGGAGGGTATTTCAGCCCCAGCATTTT
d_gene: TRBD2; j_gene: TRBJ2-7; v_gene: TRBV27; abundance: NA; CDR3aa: CASSFGLAYEQYF; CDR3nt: TGTGCCAGCAGTTTCGGACTAGCCTACGAGCAGTACTTC
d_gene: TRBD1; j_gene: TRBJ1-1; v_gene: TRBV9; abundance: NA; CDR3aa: CASSVVGTVEAFF; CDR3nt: TGTGCCAGCAGCGTAGTTGGGACAGTTGAAGCTTTCTTT
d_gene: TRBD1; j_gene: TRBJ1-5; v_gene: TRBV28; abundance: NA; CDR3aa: CASSPRQGHQPQHF; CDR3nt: TGTGCCAGCAGCCCCAGACAGGGTCATCAGCCCCAGCATTTT
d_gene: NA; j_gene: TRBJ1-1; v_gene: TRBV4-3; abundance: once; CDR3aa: CASSQGGTKNTEAFF; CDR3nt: TGCGCCAGCAGCCAAGGGGGGACAAAAAACACTGAAGCTTTCTTT
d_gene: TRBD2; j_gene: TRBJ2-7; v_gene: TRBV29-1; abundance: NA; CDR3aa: CSVEEPRLAGNYEQYF; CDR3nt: TGCAGCGTTGAAGAGCCCCGACTAGCCGGTAACTACGAGCAGTACTTC
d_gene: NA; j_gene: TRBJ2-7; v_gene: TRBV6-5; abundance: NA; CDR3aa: CASSYSMGGEQYF; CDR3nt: TGTGCCAGCAGTTACTCGATGGGGGGCGAGCAGTACTTC
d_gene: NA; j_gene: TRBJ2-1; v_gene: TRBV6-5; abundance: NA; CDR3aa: CASSTTGTLYNEQFF; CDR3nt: TGTGCCAGCAGTACAACCGGGACACTGTACAATGAGCAGTTCTTC
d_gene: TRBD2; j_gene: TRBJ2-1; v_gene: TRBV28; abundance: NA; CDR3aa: CASRKSFRLAGVPYNEQFF; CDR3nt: TGTGCCAGCAGGAAGTCGTTCAGACTAGCGGGAGTGCCCTACAATGAGCAGTTCTTC
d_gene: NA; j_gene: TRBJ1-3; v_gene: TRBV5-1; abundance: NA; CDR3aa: CASSLESFSGNTIYF; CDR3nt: TGCGCCAGCAGCTTGGAGAGCTTCTCTGGAAACACCATATATTTT
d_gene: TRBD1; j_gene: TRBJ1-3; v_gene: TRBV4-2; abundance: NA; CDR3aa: CASSLTDRGGNTIYF; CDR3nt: TGTGCCAGCAGCCTCACAGACAGGGGCGGAAACACCATATATTTT
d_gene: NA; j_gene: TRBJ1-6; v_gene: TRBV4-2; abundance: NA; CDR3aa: CASSQVLFGDSGNSPLHF; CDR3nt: TGTGCCAGCAGCCAAGTCTTATTCGGAGACAGTGGCAATTCACCCCTCCACTTT
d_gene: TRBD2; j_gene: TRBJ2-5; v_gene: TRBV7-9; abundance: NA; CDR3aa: CASSLPLAGVETQYF; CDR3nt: TGTGCCAGCAGCCTCCCCCTGGCGGGAGTAGAGACCCAGTACTTC
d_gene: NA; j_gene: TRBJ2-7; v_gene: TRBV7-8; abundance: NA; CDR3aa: CASSLATRLFITYEQYF; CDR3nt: TGTGCCAGCAGCTTAGCGACTAGGTTATTCATAACCTACGAGCAGTACTTC
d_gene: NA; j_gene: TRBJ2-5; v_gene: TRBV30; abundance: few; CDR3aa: CAWSQGIRAQETQYF; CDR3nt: TGTGCCTGGAGTCAGGGAATAAGAGCTCAAGAGACCCAGTACTTC
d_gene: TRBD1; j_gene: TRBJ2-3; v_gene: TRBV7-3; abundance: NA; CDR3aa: CASSLTGTETDTQYF; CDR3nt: TGTGCCAGCAGCTTAACCGGGACAGAAACAGATACGCAGTATTTT
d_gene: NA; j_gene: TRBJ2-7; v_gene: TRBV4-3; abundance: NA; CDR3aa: CASSPYSGAGDEQYF; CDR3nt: TGCGCCAGCAGCCCGTACTCGGGGGCGGGAGACGAGCAGTACTTC
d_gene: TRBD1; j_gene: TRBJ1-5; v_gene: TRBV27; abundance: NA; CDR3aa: CASSSQGRQPQHF; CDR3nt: TGTGCCAGCAGTTCACAGGGGAGACAGCCCCAGCATTTT
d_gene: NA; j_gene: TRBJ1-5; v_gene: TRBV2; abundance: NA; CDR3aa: CASSGIQNSNQPQHF; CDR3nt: TGTGCCAGCAGTGGGATACAGAATAGCAATCAGCCCCAGCATTTT
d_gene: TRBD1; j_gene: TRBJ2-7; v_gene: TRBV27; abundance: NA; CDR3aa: CASSPGTGRHEQYF; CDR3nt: TGTGCCAGCAGTCCCGGGACAGGGCGGCACGAGCAGTACTTC
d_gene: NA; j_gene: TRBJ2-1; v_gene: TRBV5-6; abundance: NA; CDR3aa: CASSFLDLGNEQFF; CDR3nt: TGTGCCAGCAGCTTCCTGGATCTAGGCAATGAGCAGTTCTTC
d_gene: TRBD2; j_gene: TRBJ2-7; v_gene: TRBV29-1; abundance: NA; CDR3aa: CSVLRLAGIAYEQYF; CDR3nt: TGCAGCGTTCTGAGACTAGCGGGGATAGCCTACGAGCAGTACTTC
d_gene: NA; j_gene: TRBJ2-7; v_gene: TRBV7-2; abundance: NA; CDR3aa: CASSSSGTLTYEQYF; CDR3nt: TGTGCCAGCAGCTCTTCCGGGACACTAACCTACGAGCAGTACTTC
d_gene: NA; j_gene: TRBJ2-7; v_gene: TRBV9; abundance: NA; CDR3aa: CASSALGGGSSDEQYF; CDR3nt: TGTGCCAGCAGCGCCCTCGGCGGAGGGTCTTCCGACGAGCAGTACTTC
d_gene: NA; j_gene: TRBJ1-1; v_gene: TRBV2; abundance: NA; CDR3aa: CASSELGQNTEAFF; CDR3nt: TGTGCCAGCAGCGAACTGGGACAGAACACTGAAGCTTTCTTT
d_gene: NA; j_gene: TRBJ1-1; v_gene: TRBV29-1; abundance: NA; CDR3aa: CSVRPPLNISPNTEAFF; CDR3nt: TGCAGCGTGCGACCTCCCTTGAATATTAGCCCTAACACTGAAGCTTTCTTT
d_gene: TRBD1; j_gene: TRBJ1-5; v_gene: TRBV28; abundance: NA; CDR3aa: CASSLPGGDQPQHF; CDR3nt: TGTGCCAGCAGTTTACCAGGGGGCGATCAGCCCCAGCATTTT